This TCR beta chain was sequenced in a study of blood T cell repertoires in COVID-19 (dated by TCRdb to between 2020 and 2021). Context from the whole study: Samples covering the acute and convalescent phases of COVID-19 were provided by collaborators in the United States, Italy and Spain. The dataset comprised deeply sampled blood TCRbeta repertoires from subjects exposed to, actively infected with, or recovered from COVID-19. The sample metadata nearly always contained a de-identified subject ID, COVID-19 status, age in years and sex. The repertoires were released in a freely available public database intended as a resource for research on the immune response to SARS-CoV-2. Where available, HLA class I and class II types were taken from metadata supplied by the sample provider and were not determined by assay-based typing. Samples were obtained from the ongoing ImmuneRACE study (first 160 participants) and from roughly 1,300 subjects provided by 6 global collaborators. The prospective study material was composed of cDNA or gDNA derived from T cells, B-cell-depleted T cells, or PBMCs.

Worth noting for this clone: Its target antigen remains unknown. No base quality values were provided; no much bigger clone lies one nucleotide off.

Collaborating institutions collected whole blood in K2EDTA tubes following their own protocols. For TCRbeta analysis, collaborator samples were shipped as frozen whole blood, as isolated PBMCs, or as DNA extracted from either sample type. The study at large found these results: How much clinical and demographic metadata was included differed by source and by participant, and the metadata was provided uncurated.

The immunoSEQ Assay, a bias-controlled multiplex PCR, was used to amplify TCRbeta CDR3 regions from genomic DNA. On the authors' methods: The number of nucleated cells in each sample was estimated from the amplification of reference gene primers within the assay. To quantify the absolute abundance of each unique TCRbeta CDR3 rearrangement, sequence reads were collapsed and filtered. For each sample, productive Simpson clonality was calculated as the square root of Simpson's diversity index across productive rearrangements. The table comes from immuneACCESS by way of TCRdb, which keeps in-frame sequences with V and J called. Part of the clones is missing from these tables; in studies checked, under half for an unresolved V gene and the rest for unknown reasons. D and trimming were read from the DNA, whereas the V and J calls and clone size are those reported in that table. The sample contains fewer than 250,000 clones, around four fifths of them found a single time. The top ten clonotypes cover about 4.8% of the sample.

The sequence derives from an older woman with acute or convalescent COVID-19. Specimen: peripheral blood.

The DNA is TGTGCCAGCTCACCTCGACAGGCCCTCTCTGGAAACACCATATATTTT. Translated, it reads CASSPRQALSGNTIYF. The sequence links TRBV18 to TRBJ1-3, with a weak D call of TRBD1 (6 bases match). V sheds 3 bases and J sheds 0 bases, leaving 12 bases between their ends. Sequences KGHSH (CDR1) and LQKENI (CDR2) are obtained from the germline V gene. Counted from cysteine to phenylalanine, this CDR3 has 16 amino acids. The DNA shown is the 48-base CDR3, in frame from base 1.